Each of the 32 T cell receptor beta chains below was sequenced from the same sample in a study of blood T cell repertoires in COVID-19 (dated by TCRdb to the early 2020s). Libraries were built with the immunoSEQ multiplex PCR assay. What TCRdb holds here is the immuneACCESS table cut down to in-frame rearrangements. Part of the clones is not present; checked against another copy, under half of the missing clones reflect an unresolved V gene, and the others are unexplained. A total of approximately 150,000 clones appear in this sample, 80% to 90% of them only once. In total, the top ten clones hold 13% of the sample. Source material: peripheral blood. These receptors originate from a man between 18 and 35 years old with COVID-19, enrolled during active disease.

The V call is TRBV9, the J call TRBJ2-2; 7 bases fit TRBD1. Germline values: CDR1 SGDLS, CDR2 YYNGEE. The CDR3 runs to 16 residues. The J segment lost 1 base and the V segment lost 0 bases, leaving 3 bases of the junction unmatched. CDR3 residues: CASSVGRTGNTGELFF. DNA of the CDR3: TGTGCCAGCAGCGTAGGAAGGACAGGGAACACCGGGGAGCTGTTTTTT.

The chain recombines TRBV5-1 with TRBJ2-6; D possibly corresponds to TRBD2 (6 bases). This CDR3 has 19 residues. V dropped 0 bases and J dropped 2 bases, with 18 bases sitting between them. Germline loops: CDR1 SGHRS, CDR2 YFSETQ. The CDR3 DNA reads TGCGCCAGCAGCTTGGATCCGGGAGTCTTAACCCCTGGGGCCAACGTCCTGACTTTC. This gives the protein CASSLDPGVLTPGANVLTF.

CDR3: CASSQAYRGLSGANVLTF. In DNA, the CDR3 is TGCGCCAGCAGCCAAGCGTACAGGGGGCTCAGTGGGGCCAACGTCCTGACTTTC. The V gene is TRBV4-3, the J gene TRBJ2-6; TRBD1 agrees at 9 bases. V lost 1 base, J lost 3 bases, and 7 bases stayed unmatched. The germline V gene has CDR1 LGHNA and CDR2 YSLEER. The CDR3 has 18 amino acids.

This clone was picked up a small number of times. This CDR3 is CASSFTGTGDEQYF. The CDR3 DNA is TGTGCCAGCAGTTTCACCGGGACAGGGGACGAGCAGTACTTC. This chain joins TRBV28 and TRBJ2-7, with 10 bases lining up with TRBD1. Germline CDR1 MDHEN, CDR2 SYDVKM. V lost 3 bases and J lost 5; bases outside the gene matches: 4. This CDR3 has 14 amino acids. The whole variable domain, filled in from reference TRBV28 and TRBJ2-7, reads DVKVTQSSRYLVKRTGEKVFLECVQDMDHENMFWYRQDPGLGLRLIYFSYDVKMKEKGDIPEGYSVSREKKERFSLILESASTNQTSMYLCASSFTGTGDEQYFGPGTRLTVT.

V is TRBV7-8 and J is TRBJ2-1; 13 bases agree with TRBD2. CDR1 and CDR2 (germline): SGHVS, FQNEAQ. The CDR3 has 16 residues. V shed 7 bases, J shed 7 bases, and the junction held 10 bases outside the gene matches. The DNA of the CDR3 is TGTGCCAGCACCAAATCGGGACTAGCGGGAAGTAATGAGCAGTTCTTC. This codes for CASTKSGLAGSNEQFF.

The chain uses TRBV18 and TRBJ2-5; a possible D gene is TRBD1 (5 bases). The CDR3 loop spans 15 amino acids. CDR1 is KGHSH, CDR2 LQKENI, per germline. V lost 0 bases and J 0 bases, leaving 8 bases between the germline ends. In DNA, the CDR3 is TGTGCCAGCTCACCACCGGCAGGGTACCAAGAGACCCAGTACTTC. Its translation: CASSPPAGYQETQYF. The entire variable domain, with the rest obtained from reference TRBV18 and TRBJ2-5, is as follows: NAGVMQNPRHLVRRRGQEARLRCSPMKGHSHVYWYRQLPEEGLKFMVYLQKENIIDESGMPKERFSAEFPKEGPSILRIQQVVRGDSAAYFCASSPPAGYQETQYFGPGTRLLVL.

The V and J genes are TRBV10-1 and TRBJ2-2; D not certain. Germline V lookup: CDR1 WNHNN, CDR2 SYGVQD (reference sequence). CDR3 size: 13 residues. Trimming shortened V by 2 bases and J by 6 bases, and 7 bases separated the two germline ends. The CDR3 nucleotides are TGCGCCAGCAGTGAGGTCAGGTCCGGGGAGCTGTTTTTT. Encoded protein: CASSEVRSGELFF.

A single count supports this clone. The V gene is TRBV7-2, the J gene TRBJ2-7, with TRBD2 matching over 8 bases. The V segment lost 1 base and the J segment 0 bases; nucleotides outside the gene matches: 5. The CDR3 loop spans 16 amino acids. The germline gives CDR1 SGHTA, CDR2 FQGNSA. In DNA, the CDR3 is TGTGCCAGCAGCTTAGGTCCGGGACTAGTCTCCTACGAGCAGTACTTC. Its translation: CASSLGPGLVSYEQYF.

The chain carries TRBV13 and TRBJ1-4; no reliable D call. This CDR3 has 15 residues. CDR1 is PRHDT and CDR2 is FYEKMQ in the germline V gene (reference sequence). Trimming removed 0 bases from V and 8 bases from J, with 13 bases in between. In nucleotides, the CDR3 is TGTGCCAGCAGCTTAGGCCAGGTCGGCCCAGAAAAACTGTTTTTT. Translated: CASSLGQVGPEKLFF.

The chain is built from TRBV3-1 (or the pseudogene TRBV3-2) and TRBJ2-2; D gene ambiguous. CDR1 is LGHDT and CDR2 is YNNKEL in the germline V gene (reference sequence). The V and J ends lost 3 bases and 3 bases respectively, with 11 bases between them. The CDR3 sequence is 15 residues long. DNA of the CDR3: TGTGCCAGCAGCCAGGTCTCGGGTTACACCGGGGAGCTGTTTTTT. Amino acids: CASSQVSGYTGELFF.

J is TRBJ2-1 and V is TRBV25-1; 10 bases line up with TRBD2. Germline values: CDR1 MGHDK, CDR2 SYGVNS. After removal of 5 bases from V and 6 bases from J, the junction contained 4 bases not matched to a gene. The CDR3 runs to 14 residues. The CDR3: CASSKSGRVNEQFF. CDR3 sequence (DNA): TGTGCCAGCAGTAAAAGCGGGAGGGTCAATGAGCAGTTCTTC.

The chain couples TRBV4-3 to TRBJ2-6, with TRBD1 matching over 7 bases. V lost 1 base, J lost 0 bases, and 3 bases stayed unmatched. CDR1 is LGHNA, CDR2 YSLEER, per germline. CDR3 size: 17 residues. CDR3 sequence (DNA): TGCGCCAGCAGCCAAGCACCAGGGGGCTCTGGGGCCAACGTCCTGACTTTC. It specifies CASSQAPGGSGANVLTF.

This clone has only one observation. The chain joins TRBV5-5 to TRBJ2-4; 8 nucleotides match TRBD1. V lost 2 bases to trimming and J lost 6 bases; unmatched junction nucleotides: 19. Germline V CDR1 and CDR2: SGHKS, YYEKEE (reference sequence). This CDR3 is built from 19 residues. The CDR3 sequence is CASSFELVIRQGNGNIQYF. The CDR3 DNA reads TGTGCCAGCAGCTTCGAATTGGTAATAAGACAGGGGAATGGAAACATTCAGTACTTC.

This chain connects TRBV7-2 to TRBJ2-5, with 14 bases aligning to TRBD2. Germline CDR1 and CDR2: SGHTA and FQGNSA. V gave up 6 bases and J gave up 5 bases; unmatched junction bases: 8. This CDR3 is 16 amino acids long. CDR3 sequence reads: CASRGLAGVSGETQYF. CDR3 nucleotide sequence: TGTGCCAGCAGGGGACTAGCGGGAGTTTCTGGGGAGACCCAGTACTTC.

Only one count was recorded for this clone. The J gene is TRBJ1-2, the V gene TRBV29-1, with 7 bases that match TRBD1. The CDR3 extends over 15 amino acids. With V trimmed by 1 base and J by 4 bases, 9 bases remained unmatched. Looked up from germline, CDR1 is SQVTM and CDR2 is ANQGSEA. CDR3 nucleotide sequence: TGCAGCGTTGAAGTCCTTAAGGGGGCAGGCTATGGCTACACCTTC. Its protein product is CSVEVLKGAGYGYTF.

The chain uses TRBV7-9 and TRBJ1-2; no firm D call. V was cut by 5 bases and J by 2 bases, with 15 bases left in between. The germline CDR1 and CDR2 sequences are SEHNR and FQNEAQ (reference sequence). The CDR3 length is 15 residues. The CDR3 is CASSRLFPGNYGYTF. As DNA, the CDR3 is TGTGCCAGCAGCCGCCTTTTTCCGGGAAACTATGGCTACACCTTC. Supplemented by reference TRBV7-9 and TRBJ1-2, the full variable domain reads DTGVSQNPRHKITKRGQNVTFRCDPISEHNRLYWYRQTLGQGPEFLTYFQNEAQLEKSRLLSDRFSAERPKGSFSTLEIQRTEQGDSAMYLCASSRLFPGNYGYTFGSGTRLTVV.

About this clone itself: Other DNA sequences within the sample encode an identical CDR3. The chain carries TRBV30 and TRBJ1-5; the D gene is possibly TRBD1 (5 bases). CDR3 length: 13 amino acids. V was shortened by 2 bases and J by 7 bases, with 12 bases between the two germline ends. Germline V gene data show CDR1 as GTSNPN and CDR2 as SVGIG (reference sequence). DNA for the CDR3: TGTGCCTGGAGTCCCGGGGGTCGGCAGCCCCAGCATTTT. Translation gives CAWSPGGRQPQHF.

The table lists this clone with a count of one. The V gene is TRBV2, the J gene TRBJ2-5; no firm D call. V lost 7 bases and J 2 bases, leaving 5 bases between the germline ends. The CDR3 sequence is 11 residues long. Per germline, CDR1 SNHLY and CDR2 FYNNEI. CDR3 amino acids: CASIQQETQYF. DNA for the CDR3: TGTGCCAGCATCCAGCAAGAGACCCAGTACTTC.

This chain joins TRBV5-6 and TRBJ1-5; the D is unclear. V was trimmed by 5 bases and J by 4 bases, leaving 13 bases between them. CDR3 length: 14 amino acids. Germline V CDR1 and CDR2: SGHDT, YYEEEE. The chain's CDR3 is CASSSLEENQPQHF. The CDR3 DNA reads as TGTGCCAGCAGTTCCTTAGAGGAAAATCAGCCCCAGCATTTT. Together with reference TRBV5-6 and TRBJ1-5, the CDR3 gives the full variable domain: DAGVTQSPTHLIKTRGQQVTLRCSPKSGHDTVSWYQQALGQGPQFIFQYYEEEERQRGNFPDRFSGHQFPNYSSELNVNALLLGDSALYLCASSSLEENQPQHFGDGTRLSIL.

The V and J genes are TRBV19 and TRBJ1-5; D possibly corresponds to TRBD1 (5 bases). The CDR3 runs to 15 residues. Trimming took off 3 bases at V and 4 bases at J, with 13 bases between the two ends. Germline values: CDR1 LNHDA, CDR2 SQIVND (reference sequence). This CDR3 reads CASSIYPQGNQPQHF. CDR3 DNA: TGTGCCAGTAGTATCTACCCTCAGGGAAATCAGCCCCAGCATTTT. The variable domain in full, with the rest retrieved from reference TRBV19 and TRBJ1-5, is DGGITQSPKYLFRKEGQNVTLSCEQNLNHDAMYWYRQDPGQGLRLIYYSQIVNDFQKGDIAEGYSVSREKKESFPLTVTSAQKNPTAFYLCASSIYPQGNQPQHFGDGTRLSIL.

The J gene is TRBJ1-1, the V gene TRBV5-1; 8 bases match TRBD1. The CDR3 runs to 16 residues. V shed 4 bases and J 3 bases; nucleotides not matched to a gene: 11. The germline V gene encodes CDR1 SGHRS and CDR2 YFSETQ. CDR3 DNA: TGCGCCAGCAGCCAATACGGACAGGGAGGGGACACTGAAGCTTTCTTT. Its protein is CASSQYGQGGDTEAFF.

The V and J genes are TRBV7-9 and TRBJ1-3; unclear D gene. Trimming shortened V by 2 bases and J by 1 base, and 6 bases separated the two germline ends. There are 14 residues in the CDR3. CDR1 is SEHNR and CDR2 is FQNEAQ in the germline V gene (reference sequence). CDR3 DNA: TGTGCCAGCAGCTTATTACGGTCTGGAAACACCATATATTTT. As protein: CASSLLRSGNTIYF.

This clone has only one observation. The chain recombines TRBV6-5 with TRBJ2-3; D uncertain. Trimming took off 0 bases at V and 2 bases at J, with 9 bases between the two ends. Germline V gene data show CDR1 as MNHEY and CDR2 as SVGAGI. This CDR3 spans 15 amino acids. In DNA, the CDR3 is TGTGCCAGCAGTTACTCGGCGGCCGCCACAGATACGCAGTATTTT. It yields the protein CASSYSAAATDTQYF.

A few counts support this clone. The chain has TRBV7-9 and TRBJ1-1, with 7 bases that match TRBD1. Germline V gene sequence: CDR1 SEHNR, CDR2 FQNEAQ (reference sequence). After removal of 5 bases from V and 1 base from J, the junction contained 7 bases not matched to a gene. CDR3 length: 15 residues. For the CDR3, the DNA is TGTGCCAGCAGCGGTGCGACAGGGACGAACACTGAAGCTTTCTTT. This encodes CASSGATGTNTEAFF.

The chain's CDR3 is CASTVTGHSNQPQHF. CDR3 bases: TGTGCCAGCACCGTTACAGGGCATAGCAATCAGCCCCAGCATTTT. The V call is TRBV28, the J call TRBJ1-5; D might be TRBD1 (6 bases). V was trimmed by 7 bases and J by 0 bases, leaving 13 bases between them. This CDR3 is 15 amino acids long. The germline CDR1 and CDR2 sequences are MDHEN and SYDVKM. The full variable domain, completed using reference TRBV28 and TRBJ1-5, is DVKVTQSSRYLVKRTGEKVFLECVQDMDHENMFWYRQDPGLGLRLIYFSYDVKMKEKGDIPEGYSVSREKKERFSLILESASTNQTSMYLCASTVTGHSNQPQHFGDGTRLSIL.

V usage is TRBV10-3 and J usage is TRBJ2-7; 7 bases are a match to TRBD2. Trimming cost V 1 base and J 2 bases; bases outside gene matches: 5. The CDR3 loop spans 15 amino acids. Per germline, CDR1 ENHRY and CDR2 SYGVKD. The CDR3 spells CAISEFEGGPYEQYF. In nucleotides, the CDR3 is TGTGCCATCAGTGAGTTTGAGGGAGGGCCCTACGAGCAGTACTTC.

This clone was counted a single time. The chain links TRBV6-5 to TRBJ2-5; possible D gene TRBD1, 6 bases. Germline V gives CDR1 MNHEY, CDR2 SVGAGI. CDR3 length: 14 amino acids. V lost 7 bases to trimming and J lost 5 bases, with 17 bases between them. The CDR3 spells CASIQQGYRETQYF. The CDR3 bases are TGTGCCAGCATTCAACAGGGATATAGGGAGACCCAGTACTTC.

The CDR3 region has the DNA TGTGCCAGCTCCCAAGACTCCCTCACCGGGGAGCTGTTTTTT. Its translation is CASSQDSLTGELFF. V and J are TRBV19 and TRBJ2-2; unclear D gene. CDR1 and CDR2 (germline): LNHDA, SQIVND (reference sequence). Trimming cost V 9 bases and J 4 bases, with 15 bases left between them. The CDR3 is 14 residues long.

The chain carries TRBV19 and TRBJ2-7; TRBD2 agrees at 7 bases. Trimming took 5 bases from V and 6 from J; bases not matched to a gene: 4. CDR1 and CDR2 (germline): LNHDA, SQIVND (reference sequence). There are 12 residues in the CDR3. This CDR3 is CASSFSSGEQYF. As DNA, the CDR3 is TGTGCCAGTAGTTTCTCTAGCGGCGAGCAGTACTTC.

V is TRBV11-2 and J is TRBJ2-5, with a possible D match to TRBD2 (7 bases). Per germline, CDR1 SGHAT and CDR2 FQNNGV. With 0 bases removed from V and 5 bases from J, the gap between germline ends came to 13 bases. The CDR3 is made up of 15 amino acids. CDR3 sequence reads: CASSLEGGGRETQYF. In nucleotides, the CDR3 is TGTGCCAGCAGCTTAGAAGGGGGGGGCCGGGAGACCCAGTACTTC.

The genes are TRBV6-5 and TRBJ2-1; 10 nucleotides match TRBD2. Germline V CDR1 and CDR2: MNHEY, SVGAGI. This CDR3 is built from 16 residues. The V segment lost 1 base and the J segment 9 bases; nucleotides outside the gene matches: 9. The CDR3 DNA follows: TGTGCCAGCAGTTACTGGCTAGCGGGAGATAGAAGTGAGCAGTTCTTC. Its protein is CASSYWLAGDRSEQFF.

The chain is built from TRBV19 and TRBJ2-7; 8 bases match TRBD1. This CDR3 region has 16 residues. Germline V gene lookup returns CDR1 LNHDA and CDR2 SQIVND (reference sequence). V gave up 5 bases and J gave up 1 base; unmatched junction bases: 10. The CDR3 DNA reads TGTGCCAGTAGTTCAACAGGGGGGACCCATTCCTACGAGCAGTACTTC. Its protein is CASSSTGGTHSYEQYF.